Following are 31 T cell receptor beta chains from one sample sequenced in a study of T cells in Graves' hyperthyroidism and ophthalmopathy (dated by TCRdb to between 2018 and 2021). Receptor libraries were prepared by multiplex PCR. The sequencer listed for this sample is Illumina HiSeq 2000. Amplification of TCR beta CDR3 regions was carried out from RNA transcripts. The TCR CDR3 was subjected to a first round of RT-PCR using the HTBI primer set and the Qiagen OneStep RT-PCR kit. The raw public data were reprocessed by TCRdb itself: fastp quality trimming at Q25, MiXCR clonotype calling, in-frame beta chains only. Rows matching on CDR3 protein sequence are summarized as one entry with the most common DNA and genes. The sample records about 560,000 distinct CDR3 sequences, approximately 15% of which are singletons. The ten largest clones represent 18% of the sample. The sample was blood. The source of these receptors is a woman aged 18-35 years with Graves' hyperthyroidism.

Ten or more counts support this clonotype. The chain links TRBV15 to TRBJ2-5; D gene uncertain. Trimming shortened V by 1 base and J by 5 bases, and 11 bases separated the two germline ends. This CDR3 spans 14 amino acids. CDR1 is LNHNV, CDR2 YYDKDF, per germline (reference sequence). CDR3 in DNA: TGTGCCACCAGCAGAGTCGTGATGGAGGAGACCCAGTACTTC. As protein: CATSRVVMEETQYF.

V usage is TRBV29-1 and J usage is TRBJ1-1, with D possibly being TRBD1 (5 bases). Germline CDR1 and CDR2: SQVTM and ANQGSEA. V dropped 7 bases and J dropped 1 base, with 19 bases sitting between them. The CDR3 loop spans 15 amino acids. This chain's CDR3 is CSAWSWGVGNTEAFF. For the CDR3, the DNA is TGCAGCGCCTGGAGTTGGGGCGTCGGGAACACTGAAGCTTTCTTT. Filled out from reference TRBV29-1 and TRBJ1-1, the complete variable domain reads SAVISQKPSRDICQRGTSLTIQCQVDSQVTMMFWYRQQPGQSLTLIATANQGSEATYESGFVIDKFPISRPNLTFSTLTVSNMSPEDSSIYLCSAWSWGVGNTEAFFGQGTRLTVV.

In its sample, this clonotype was seen a few times. CDR3 amino acids: CASSVEGDTEAFF. The CDR3, as DNA: TGTGCCAGCAGCGTCGAGGGAGACACTGAAGCTTTCTTT. The chain uses TRBV9 and TRBJ1-1; D call uncertain. Trimming stripped 2 bases from V and 3 bases from J, with 8 bases between. CDR3 length: 13 amino acids. Germline lookup yields CDR1 SGDLS and CDR2 YYNGEE.

This clonotype came up many times. The chain employs TRBV30 and TRBJ1-5, with TRBD1 matching 7 bases. Germline V lookup: CDR1 GTSNPN, CDR2 SVGIG (reference sequence). The ends lost 2 bases at V and 13 bases at J; junction bases unmatched: 5. The length of the CDR3 is 11 residues. The CDR3 sequence: CAWSTDRVQHF. The CDR3 DNA reads as TGTGCCTGGAGTACCGACAGGGTTCAGCATTTT.

There are many counts of this clonotype. J is TRBJ2-1 and V is TRBV20-1, with 7 bases matching TRBD1. Trimming took 3 bases from V and 7 from J; bases not matched to a gene: 12. The CDR3 length is 15 residues. Germline V gene sequence: CDR1 DFQATT, CDR2 SNEGSKA (reference sequence). The CDR3 region has the DNA TGCAGTGCTAGGCCCGGACAGGCCCTGGGAAATGAGCAGTTCTTC. This translates into CSARPGQALGNEQFF.

This clonotype was picked up many times. The chain employs TRBV7-3 and TRBJ2-1; 14 bases line up with TRBD2. Germline loops: CDR1 SGHTA, CDR2 FQGTGA. The V segment lost 4 bases and the J segment 4 bases; nucleotides outside the gene matches: 6. The CDR3 has 17 residues. CDR3 sequence (DNA): TGTGCCAGCAGCTCCGGAGGACTAGCGGGGGGATACAATGAGCAGTTCTTC. Encoded protein: CASSSGGLAGGYNEQFF.

The gene calls are TRBV6-1 and TRBJ2-1, with 7 bases lining up with TRBD2. CDR3 length: 14 amino acids. Unmatched junction bases numbered 8, after V lost 7 bases and J lost 5 bases. Germline values: CDR1 MNHNS, CDR2 SASEGT. The CDR3 here is CASTRSLADNEQFF. The CDR3 bases are TGTGCCAGCACTCGTAGCCTAGCGGACAATGAGCAGTTCTTC.

The V and J genes are TRBV7-9 and TRBJ2-5; weak D call: TRBD1 (6 bases). The CDR3 runs 15 residues. Looked up from germline, CDR1 is SEHNR and CDR2 is FQNEAQ (reference sequence). Trimming took off 2 bases at V and 5 bases at J, with 15 bases between the two ends. CDR3 residues: CASSLTGLVWETQYF. The CDR3, as DNA: TGTGCCAGCAGCTTAACAGGGTTGGTTTGGGAGACCCAGTACTTC.

J is TRBJ2-2 and V is TRBV10-3; a possible D gene is TRBD1 (6 bases). Germline-derived CDR1 and CDR2 are ENHRY and SYGVKD. V lost 5 bases to trimming and J lost 0 bases, with 10 bases between them. The CDR3 runs to 15 residues. CDR3 bases: TGTGCCATCAGTTTGGACAGACCGAACACCGGGGAGCTGTTTTTT. Amino acids: CAISLDRPNTGELFF.

This clonotype occurred many times. The gene calls are TRBV15 and TRBJ2-7; D remains unclear. Germline CDR1 reads LNHNV; CDR2 reads YYDKDF (reference sequence). The CDR3 is 12 amino acids. With 1 base removed from V and 2 bases from J, the gap between germline ends came to 3 bases. The CDR3 protein is CATSRVAYEQYF. CDR3 DNA sequence: TGTGCCACCAGCAGAGTGGCCTACGAGCAGTACTTC.

At least ten counts were recorded for this clonotype. The chain recombines TRBV6-2 or TRBV6-3 with TRBJ2-6; no definite D call. The length of the CDR3 is 15 residues. V was shortened by 6 bases and J by 0 bases, with 9 bases between the two germline ends. From germline, CDR1 is MNHEY and CDR2 SVGEGT. CDR3 DNA: TGTGCCAGCAGCAGAAGTGCCTCTGGGGCCAACGTCCTGACTTTC. Translation: CASSRSASGANVLTF.

This clonotype was detected ten times or more. This sequence joins TRBV11-2 and TRBJ2-7; TRBD2 aligns across 10 bases. This CDR3 has 16 residues. V trimming: 4 bases; J trimming: 5 bases; junction bases outside the gene matches: 11. Germline V gene sequence: CDR1 SGHAT, CDR2 FQNNGV. The CDR3 protein is CASSYLAGASGDEQYF. For the CDR3, the DNA is TGTGCCAGCAGCTATCTAGCGGGGGCCTCGGGGGACGAGCAGTACTTC.

At least ten counts were recorded for this clonotype. This sequence joins TRBV28 and TRBJ2-3; weak D call: TRBD1 (5 bases). The V end lost 2 bases, the J end lost 4 bases, and 16 bases lay between the germline ends. The CDR3 is 16 amino acids. Germline lookup yields CDR1 MDHEN and CDR2 SYDVKM. In DNA form, the CDR3 reads TGTGCCAGCAGTTTAGGGGCGAGTCGTCAAGCAGATACGCAGTATTTT. Residues: CASSLGASRQADTQYF.

The rearrangement links TRBV5-8 to TRBJ2-3; D may be TRBD2 (7 bases). Germline assignment: CDR1 SGHTS and CDR2 YDEGEE. The V end lost 1 base, the J end lost 6 bases, and 15 bases lay between the germline ends. The CDR3 is 15 amino acids. CDR3 amino acids: CASSLRVGGADTQYF. CDR3 coding DNA: TGTGCCAGCAGCTTGAGAGTAGGGGGGGCGGATACGCAGTATTTT.

This sequence joins TRBV15 and TRBJ1-5, with 10 bases that match TRBD1. The V gene's germline CDR1 is LNHNV and CDR2 YYDKDF (reference sequence). Trimming cost V 1 base and J 5 bases; bases outside gene matches: 8. This CDR3 has 17 amino acids. CDR3 in amino acids: CATSRVRDRGLYQPQHF. For the CDR3, the DNA is TGTGCCACCAGCAGAGTCCGTGACAGGGGGCTTTATCAGCCCCAGCATTTT.

The chain couples TRBV10-1 to TRBJ2-2; D perhaps matches TRBD1 (6 bases). The CDR3 is 15 residues long. CDR1 and CDR2 (germline): WNHNN, SYGVQD (reference sequence). The V end was cut by 5 bases, the J end by 6 bases, with 16 bases between. The DNA of the CDR3 is TGCGCCAGCAGTTTAGCGACAGGACTCCCCGGGGAGCTGTTTTTT. This gives the protein CASSLATGLPGELFF.

This clonotype was counted many times. The CDR3 bases are TGCAGTGCTAGAGCGGTGACTAGCTCGAAAGGCGATGAGCAGTTCTTC. It is translated as CSARAVTSSKGDEQFF. The chain has TRBV20-1 and TRBJ2-1; TRBD2 matches at 7 bases. Germline-derived CDR1 and CDR2 are DFQATT and SNEGSKA (reference sequence). The CDR3 length is 16 residues. The trim removed 1 base at V and 8 bases at J, leaving 14 bases unmatched.

This clonotype was found many times. This chain links TRBV20-1 with TRBJ2-3; D is possibly TRBD2 (5 bases). There are 13 residues in the CDR3. V was pared by 6 bases and J by 0 bases, with 10 bases between. CDR1 and CDR2 from the germline V gene are DFQATT and SNEGSKA (reference sequence). In DNA, the CDR3 is TGCAGTGCCCAGGCGGGTAGCACAGATACGCAGTATTTT. This gives the protein CSAQAGSTDTQYF.

Of note for this clonotype: Given a much more abundant clone one base away, this may be a read error. This chain joins TRBV7-2 and TRBJ1-1; tentatively, D is TRBD1 (5 bases). This CDR3 has 13 residues. CDR1 SGHTA and CDR2 FQGNSA come from the germline V gene. This CDR3 reads CAGSLRLEGIAFF. The CDR3 nucleotides are TGTGCCGGCAGCTTAAGACTTGAGGGGATAGCTTTCTTT.

This clonotype was counted a few times. The chain couples TRBV6-1 to TRBJ2-7; 8 bases line up with TRBD2. With V trimmed by 1 base and J by 5 bases, 7 bases remained unmatched. The CDR3 spans 15 residues. Germline CDR1 is MNHNS and CDR2 is SASEGT. This CDR3 is CASSEGKSGSNEQYF. The CDR3, as DNA: TGTGCCAGCAGTGAAGGGAAAAGCGGGAGCAACGAGCAGTACTTC.

This clonotype was found once. The gene calls are TRBV14 and TRBJ2-1; TRBD1 might be the D (5 bases). CDR1 SGHDN and CDR2 FVKESK come from the germline V gene. This CDR3 is built from 15 residues. The ends were cut back, 3 bases at V and 2 bases at J, with 11 bases in the middle. CDR3 DNA sequence: TGTGCCAGCAGCCATCTCAGGGCTGCCTACAATGAGCAGTTCTTC. Amino acid sequence: CASSHLRAAYNEQFF.

This clonotype was detected a few times. This sequence joins TRBV20-1 and TRBJ1-2; D is unresolved. CDR1 is DFQATT and CDR2 is SNEGSKA in the germline V gene (reference sequence). Trimming took 3 bases from V and 7 from J, leaving 18 bases between them. The CDR3 is made up of 14 amino acids. CDR3 region: CSAREDQRRLGYTF. In nucleotides, the CDR3 is TGCAGTGCTAGGGAAGACCAAAGGCGCCTTGGCTACACCTTC.

This chain uses TRBV11-2 with TRBJ2-1; tentatively, D is TRBD2 (6 bases). Germline CDR1 reads SGHAT; CDR2 reads FQNNGV. The CDR3 loop spans 15 amino acids. V lost 5 bases and J 8 bases, leaving 19 bases between the germline ends. CDR3 sequence: CASSQGTSLLDEQFF. CDR3 bases: TGTGCCAGCAGCCAGGGAACTAGCCTCTTGGATGAGCAGTTCTTC.

In its sample, this clonotype was seen many times. The chain employs TRBV12-5 and TRBJ1-2, with 9 positions matching TRBD1. The CDR3 is made up of 13 amino acids. Germline V gene sequence: CDR1 LGHNT, CDR2 FRNRAP. The trim removed 6 bases at V and 4 bases at J, leaving 3 bases unmatched. For the CDR3, the DNA is TGTGCTAGTGGAACGACAGGGGGCTATGGCTACACCTTC. Translating it yields CASGTTGGYGYTF.

The chain is built from TRBV7-2 and TRBJ2-5; D is possibly TRBD2 (6 bases). Germline CDR1 and CDR2: SGHTA and FQGNSA. V was shortened by 2 bases and J by 4 bases, with 8 bases between the two germline ends. The CDR3 runs to 13 residues. The DNA for the CDR3 is TGTGCCAGCAGCTTATTCGGGGGAGAGACCCAGTACTTC. As protein: CASSLFGGETQYF.

The V and J genes are TRBV6-2 or TRBV6-3 and TRBJ1-5; D gene unclear. V was trimmed by 5 bases and J by 3 bases, leaving 11 bases between them. Germline V gives CDR1 MNHEY, CDR2 SVGEGT. The CDR3 sequence is 14 residues long. CDR3: CASSPSVNNQPQHF. DNA for the CDR3: TGTGCCAGCAGTCCCTCCGTGAACAATCAGCCCCAGCATTTT.

This clonotype was counted ten times or more. J is TRBJ1-1 and V is TRBV3-1; maybe TRBD1 (6 bases). The CDR3 is made up of 15 amino acids. Trimming removed 4 bases at V and 6 bases at J, with 18 bases between. In germline, CDR1 is LGHDT, CDR2 YNNKEL (reference sequence). CDR3 residues: CASSPGSGEVAEAFF. CDR3 DNA sequence: TGTGCCAGCAGCCCCGGGTCAGGGGAGGTTGCTGAAGCTTTCTTT.

V usage is TRBV4-1 and J usage is TRBJ2-1, with D maybe TRBD1 (6 bases). The length of the CDR3 is 13 residues. Trimming shortened V by 3 bases and J by 5 bases, and 8 bases separated the two germline ends. The germline gives CDR1 MGHRA, CDR2 YSYEKL. For the CDR3, the DNA is TGCGCCAGCAGCCACTACAGGGACAATGAGCAGTTCTTC. Residues: CASSHYRDNEQFF.

This clonotype was observed many times. The chain joins TRBV2 to TRBJ2-3; D gene unclear. The ends were cut back, 11 bases at V and 6 bases at J, with 12 bases in the middle. Germline loops: CDR1 SNHLY, CDR2 FYNNEI. The CDR3 runs to 11 residues. CDR3 nucleotide sequence: TGTGCCGGTTCGGTCCGGGATACGCAGTATTTT. Its translation: CAGSVRDTQYF. Drawing the rest from reference TRBV2 and TRBJ2-3, the complete variable domain is EPEVTQTPSHQVTQMGQEVILRCVPISNHLYFYWYRQILGQKVEFLVSFYNNEISEKSEIFDDQFSVERPDGSNFTLKIRSTKLEDSAMYFCAGSVRDTQYFGPGTRLTVL.

The genes are TRBV7-4 and TRBJ2-5; 9 bases are a match to TRBD2. V shed 4 bases and J 4 bases; nucleotides not matched to a gene: 13. From germline, CDR1 is SGHVT and CDR2 SQSDAQ. There are 17 residues in the CDR3. The CDR3 spells CASSSGVRLAGRETQYF. The CDR3 bases are TGTGCCAGCAGCTCAGGGGTTCGGCTAGCGGGGCGAGAGACCCAGTACTTC.

This clonotype was counted many times. This chain links TRBV12-3 or TRBV12-4 with TRBJ2-3, with D perhaps matching TRBD2 (5 bases). V lost 7 bases to trimming and J lost 9 bases, with 17 bases between them. This CDR3 contains 13 residues. The CDR3 DNA reads TGTGCCAGCACCCCAGGAGGTGGAGAGACGCAGTATTTT. It codes for CASTPGGGETQYF.